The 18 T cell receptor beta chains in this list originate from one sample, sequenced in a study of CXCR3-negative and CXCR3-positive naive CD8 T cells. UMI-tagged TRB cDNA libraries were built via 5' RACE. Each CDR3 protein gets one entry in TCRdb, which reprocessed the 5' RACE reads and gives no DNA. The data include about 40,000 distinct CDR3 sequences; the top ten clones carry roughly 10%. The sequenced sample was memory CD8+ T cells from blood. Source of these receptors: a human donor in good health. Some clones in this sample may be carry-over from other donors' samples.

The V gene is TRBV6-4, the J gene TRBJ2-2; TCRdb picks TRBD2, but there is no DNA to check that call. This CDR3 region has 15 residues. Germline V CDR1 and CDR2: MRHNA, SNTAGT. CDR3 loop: CASSDGLANTGELFF.

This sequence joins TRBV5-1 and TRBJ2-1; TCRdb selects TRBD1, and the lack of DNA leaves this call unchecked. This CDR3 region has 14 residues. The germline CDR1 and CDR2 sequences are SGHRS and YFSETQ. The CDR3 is CASSYAGHYREQFF.

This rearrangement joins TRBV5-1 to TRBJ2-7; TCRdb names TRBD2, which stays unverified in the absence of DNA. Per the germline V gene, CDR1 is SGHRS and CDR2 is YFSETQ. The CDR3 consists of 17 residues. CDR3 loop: CASSPRLAGGPVYEQYF.

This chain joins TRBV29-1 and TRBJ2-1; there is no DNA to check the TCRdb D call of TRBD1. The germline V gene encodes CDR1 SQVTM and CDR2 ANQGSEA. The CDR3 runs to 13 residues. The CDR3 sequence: CSVDPGQGYEQFF.

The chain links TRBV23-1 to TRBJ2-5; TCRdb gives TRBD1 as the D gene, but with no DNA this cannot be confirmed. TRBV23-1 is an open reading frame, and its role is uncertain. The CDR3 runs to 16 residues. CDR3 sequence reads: CASSHPDRTIQETQYF.

The CDR3 loop is CASSQDPMGRTEAFF. The J gene is TRBJ1-1, the V gene TRBV14. This CDR3 comprises 15 residues. Germline CDR1 SGHDN, CDR2 FVKESK.

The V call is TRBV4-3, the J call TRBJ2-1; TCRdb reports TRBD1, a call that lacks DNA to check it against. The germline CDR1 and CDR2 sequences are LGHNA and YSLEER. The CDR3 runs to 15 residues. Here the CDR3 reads CASRQKRTGAGEQFF.

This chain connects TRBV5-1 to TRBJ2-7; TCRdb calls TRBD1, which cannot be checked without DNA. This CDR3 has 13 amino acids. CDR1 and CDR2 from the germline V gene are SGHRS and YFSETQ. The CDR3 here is CASATGSSYEQYF.

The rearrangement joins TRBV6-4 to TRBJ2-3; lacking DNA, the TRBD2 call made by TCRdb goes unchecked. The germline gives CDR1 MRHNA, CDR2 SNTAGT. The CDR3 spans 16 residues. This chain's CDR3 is CSSSDLTSGGPDTQYF.

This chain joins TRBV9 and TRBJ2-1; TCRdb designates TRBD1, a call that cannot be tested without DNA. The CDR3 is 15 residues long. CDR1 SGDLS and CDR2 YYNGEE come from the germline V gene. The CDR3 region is CASSTQGAHIYEQFF.

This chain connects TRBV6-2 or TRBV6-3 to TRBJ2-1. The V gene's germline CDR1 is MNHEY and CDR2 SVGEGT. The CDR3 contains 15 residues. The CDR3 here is CASSYSLSSYNEQFF.

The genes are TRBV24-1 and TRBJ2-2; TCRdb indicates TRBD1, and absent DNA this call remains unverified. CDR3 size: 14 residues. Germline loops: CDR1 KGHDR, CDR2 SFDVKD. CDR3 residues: CATSAARDTGELFF.

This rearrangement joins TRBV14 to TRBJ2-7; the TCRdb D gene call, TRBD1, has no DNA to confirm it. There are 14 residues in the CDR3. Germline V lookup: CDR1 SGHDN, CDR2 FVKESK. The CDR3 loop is CASSQGTGDYEQYF. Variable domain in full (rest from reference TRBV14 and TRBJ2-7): EAGVTQFPSHSVIEKGQTVTLRCDPISGHDNLYWYRRVMGKEIKFLLHFVKESKQDESGMPNNRFLAERTGGTYSTLKVQPAELEDSGVYFCASSQGTGDYEQYFGPGTRLTVT.

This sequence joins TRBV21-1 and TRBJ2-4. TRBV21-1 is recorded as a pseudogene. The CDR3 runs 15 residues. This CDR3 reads CASSKGSTAKNIQYF.

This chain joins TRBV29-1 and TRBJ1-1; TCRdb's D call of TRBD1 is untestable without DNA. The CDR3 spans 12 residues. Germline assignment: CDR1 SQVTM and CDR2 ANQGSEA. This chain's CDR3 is CSVTGEENEAFF.

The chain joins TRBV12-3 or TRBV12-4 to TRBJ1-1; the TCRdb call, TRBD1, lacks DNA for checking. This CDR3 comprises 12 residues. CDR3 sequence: CASTGTGTEAFF.

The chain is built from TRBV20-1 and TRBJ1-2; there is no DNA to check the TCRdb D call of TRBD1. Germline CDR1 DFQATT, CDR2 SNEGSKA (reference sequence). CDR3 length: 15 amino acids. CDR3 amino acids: CSATPDSAFGYGYTF.

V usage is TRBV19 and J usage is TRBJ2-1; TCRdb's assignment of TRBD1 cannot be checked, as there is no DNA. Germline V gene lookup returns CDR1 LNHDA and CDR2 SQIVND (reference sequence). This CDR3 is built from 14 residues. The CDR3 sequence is CASTDGGGVNEQFF.